These 22 T cell receptor beta chains came from one sample sequenced in a study of T and B cells in COVID-19 patients. TRB rearrangements were amplified by multiplex PCR with BIOMED2 TRB-A/B primers. TCRdb re-called the multiplex PCR reads through MiXCR, storing one row per CDR3 protein. The repertoire holds around 10,000 distinct CDR3 sequences, with under 30% as singletons. From blood, roughly 220-550 ng of genomic DNA served as TRB template. Input material: blood. Receptor source: a human donor who had recovered from COVID-19.

There are a few counts of this clonotype. The CDR3 DNA follows: TGTGCCAGCAACCCCCTAGCGGGGGGGCCAGATACGCAGTATTTT. It translates to CASNPLAGGPDTQYF. V and J are TRBV7-2 and TRBJ2-3; 12 nucleotides agree with TRBD2. CDR3 length equals 15 residues. Germline CDR1 is SGHTA and CDR2 is FQGNSA. J was trimmed by 4 bases and V by 7 bases; bases with no gene match: 6.

CDR3 coding DNA: TGTGCCAGCAGCAAGCGGGGCCAGGGGCATGAAAAACTGTTTTTT. Its translation is CASSKRGQGHEKLFF. The chain carries TRBV5-6 and TRBJ1-4, with D tentatively TRBD1 (6 bases). The ends were cut back, 4 bases at V and 6 bases at J, with 16 bases in the middle. The CDR3 runs to 15 residues. From germline, CDR1 is SGHDT and CDR2 YYEEEE.

By share, this clonotype counts as medium-sized. This rearrangement joins TRBV19 to TRBJ2-7; TRBD1 matches 12 bases. J gave up 5 bases and V 9 bases, and 14 bases lay outside the gene matches. Germline V CDR1 and CDR2: LNHDA, SQIVND (reference sequence). The CDR3 is 16 amino acids. DNA for the CDR3: TGTGCCAGCTCCAATCTTCCGGGACAGGGGGCGGACGAGCAGTACTTC. This codes for CASSNLPGQGADEQYF.

This clonotype occurred a few times. This rearrangement joins TRBV6-5 to TRBJ1-2; no definite D call. There are 15 residues in the CDR3. V gave up 0 bases and J gave up 0 bases, with 8 bases separating them. Germline assignment: CDR1 MNHEY and CDR2 SVGAGI. CDR3: CASSYSSRPNYGYTF. Here the CDR3 DNA reads TGTGCCAGCAGTTACTCGAGCAGGCCTAACTATGGCTACACCTTC.

This clonotype was recorded at least ten times. The rearrangement joins TRBV27 to TRBJ1-6, with TRBD1 matching over 7 bases. The ends lost 1 base at V and 5 bases at J; junction bases unmatched: 2. Germline values: CDR1 MNHEY, CDR2 SMNVEV (reference sequence). This CDR3 has 15 residues. This CDR3 is CASSLWTGDNSPLHF. The CDR3 region has the DNA TGTGCCAGCAGTTTATGGACAGGAGATAATTCACCCCTCCACTTT.

There are many counts of this clonotype. The V call is TRBV19, the J call TRBJ2-1, with D tentatively TRBD2 (6 bases). Germline V gene lookup returns CDR1 LNHDA and CDR2 SQIVND (reference sequence). V dropped 5 bases and J dropped 4 bases, with 21 bases sitting between them. This CDR3 has 17 amino acids. The CDR3 protein is CASSSPRRENYYNEQFF. CDR3 DNA: TGTGCCAGTAGTTCCCCTCGGAGGGAGAATTATTACAATGAGCAGTTCTTC.

This clonotype is termed medium-sized (0.01 to 0.1%). The chain has TRBV19 and TRBJ1-1; D unresolved. Germline loops: CDR1 LNHDA, CDR2 SQIVND (reference sequence). V lost 3 bases and J lost 1, with 12 bases in between. This CDR3 is built from 15 residues. Written as DNA, the CDR3 is TGTGCCAGTAGTATCGAGGCGGCAACGAACACTGAAGCTTTCTTT. Its protein is CASSIEAATNTEAFF. Full variable domain (outside the CDR3, taken from reference TRBV19 and TRBJ1-1): DGGITQSPKYLFRKEGQNVTLSCEQNLNHDAMYWYRQDPGQGLRLIYYSQIVNDFQKGDIAEGYSVSREKKESFPLTVTSAQKNPTAFYLCASSIEAATNTEAFFGQGTRLTVV.

This sequence joins TRBV6-2 or TRBV6-3 and TRBJ1-1; D is ambiguous. This CDR3 is built from 10 residues. CDR1 and CDR2 from the germline V gene are MNHEY and SVGEGT. The CDR3 reads CASRDTEAFF. The CDR3 region has the DNA TGTGCGAGCCGGGACACTGAAGCTTTCTTT.

This clonotype ranks as medium-sized (0.01 to 0.1%). The V gene is TRBV30, the J gene TRBJ2-7, with 9 bases fitting TRBD2. With V trimmed by 5 bases and J by 3 bases, 11 bases remained unmatched. Germline V gene data show CDR1 as GTSNPN and CDR2 as SVGIG (reference sequence). This CDR3 comprises 15 residues. CDR3 amino acids: CAWEGPGLARYEQYF. In DNA form, the CDR3 reads TGTGCCTGGGAGGGACCGGGACTAGCACGCTACGAGCAGTACTTC.

This chain joins TRBV7-6 and TRBJ2-7, with 9 bases aligning to TRBD2. This CDR3 spans 18 amino acids. J was trimmed by 4 bases and V by 3 bases; bases with no gene match: 16. CDR1 and CDR2 (germline): SGHVS, FNYEAQ. The CDR3 region has the DNA TGTGCCAGCAGCTTTACAGGTGGGGCTAGCGGGGAAGCTTACGAGCAGTACTTC. Its translation: CASSFTGGASGEAYEQYF.

By proportion, this clonotype is medium-sized (0.01 to 0.1%). The V and J genes are TRBV6-5 and TRBJ2-2; D assignment may be TRBD1 or TRBD2 (5 bases each). CDR1 MNHEY and CDR2 SVGAGI come from the germline V gene. The V end was cut by 11 bases, the J end by 4 bases, with 20 bases between. The CDR3 runs 15 residues. CDR3 nucleotides: TGTGCCGCGCCGGGACCCACAGTAGGCACCGGGGAGCTGTTTTTT. It is translated as CAAPGPTVGTGELFF.

The rearrangement joins TRBV6-5 to TRBJ1-2; 7 bases line up with TRBD1. In germline, CDR1 is MNHEY, CDR2 SVGAGI. The CDR3 loop spans 17 amino acids. The V gene end was trimmed by 6 bases and the J gene end by 2 bases; junction bases not matched to a gene: 15. CDR3 sequence (DNA): TGTGCCAGCAGCCGAACGACAGGGAGCCTTCCGAACTATGGCTACACCTTC. As protein: CASSRTTGSLPNYGYTF.

This clonotype appeared many times. The CDR3 DNA is TGCAGCGCCAAACAAGAGACCCAGTACTTC. Protein sequence: CSAKQETQYF. The J gene is TRBJ2-5, the V gene TRBV29-1; no reliable D call. Trimming took 7 bases from V and 2 from J, leaving 5 bases between them. Germline V gene sequence: CDR1 SQVTM, CDR2 ANQGSEA. CDR3 length: 10 amino acids. Combining the CDR3 with reference TRBV29-1 and TRBJ2-5 gives the whole variable domain SAVISQKPSRDICQRGTSLTIQCQVDSQVTMMFWYRQQPGQSLTLIATANQGSEATYESGFVIDKFPISRPNLTFSTLTVSNMSPEDSSIYLCSAKQETQYFGPGTRLLVL.

The chain has TRBV5-1 and TRBJ2-7, with D possibly called TRBD1 or TRBD2 (7 bases each). The germline CDR1 and CDR2 sequences are SGHRS and YFSETQ. Trimming left V 3 bases short and J 1 base short, with 14 bases between. The CDR3 extends over 15 amino acids. In DNA, the CDR3 is TGCGCCAGCAGCTCAGGGGGGGGAGGGTCCTACGAGCAGTACTTC. Translation: CASSSGGGGSYEQYF.

Only a few counts were recorded for this clonotype. V usage is TRBV12-3 or TRBV12-4 and J usage is TRBJ1-1; D is ambiguous. This CDR3 spans 12 amino acids. Trimming stripped 7 bases from V and 2 bases from J, with 8 bases between. In DNA form, the CDR3 reads TGTGCCAGCACCCCTACTAACACTGAAGCTTTCTTT. Protein sequence: CASTPTNTEAFF.

This chain joins TRBV10-3 and TRBJ2-7, with 10 nucleotides matching TRBD2. V lost 0 bases, J lost 4 bases, and 3 bases stayed unmatched. Per germline, CDR1 ENHRY and CDR2 SYGVKD. The CDR3 contains 15 residues. In DNA form, the CDR3 reads TGTGCCATCAGTGAGTCCGGACTAGCGGCGTACGAGCAGTACTTC. Its translation: CAISESGLAAYEQYF.

Sample share makes this clonotype medium-sized. The V gene is TRBV19, the J gene TRBJ2-2, with a possible D match to TRBD2 (6 bases). The CDR3 is 15 residues long. V gave up 2 bases and J gave up 0 bases, with 7 bases separating them. The germline gives CDR1 LNHDA, CDR2 SQIVND (reference sequence). The CDR3 DNA reads as TGTGCCAGTAGTATACGACTAGCGAACACCGGGGAGCTGTTTTTT. Translating it yields CASSIRLANTGELFF. Based on the CDR3 plus reference TRBV19 and TRBJ2-2, the full variable domain is DGGITQSPKYLFRKEGQNVTLSCEQNLNHDAMYWYRQDPGQGLRLIYYSQIVNDFQKGDIAEGYSVSREKKESFPLTVTSAQKNPTAFYLCASSIRLANTGELFFGEGSRLTVL.

The rearrangement links TRBV4-3 to TRBJ2-5; 9 nucleotides agree with TRBD2. This CDR3 region has 14 residues. CDR1 is LGHNA and CDR2 is YSLEER in the germline V gene. V trimming: 6 bases; J trimming: 9 bases; junction bases outside the gene matches: 11. The CDR3 region has the DNA TGCGCCAGCAGTCTTGAAGCGGGAGGAAAGCCCCAGTACTTC. It codes for CASSLEAGGKPQYF.

The chain couples TRBV6-1 to TRBJ2-7; TRBD1 might be the D (5 bases). The CDR3 sequence is 13 residues long. Germline-derived CDR1 and CDR2 are MNHNS and SASEGT. This CDR3 is CATKDTRTYEQYF. CDR3 nucleotide sequence: TGTGCAACAAAGGACACGCGTACCTACGAGCAGTACTTC.

This clonotype was recorded a few times. J is TRBJ2-7 and V is TRBV6-1; D gene uncertain. This CDR3 region has 13 residues. Germline loops: CDR1 MNHNS, CDR2 SASEGT. V was trimmed by 8 bases and J by 3 bases, leaving 14 bases between them. CDR3 nucleotides: TGTGCCAGCGCTAGAGGACGGGTCTACGAGCAGTACTTC. This encodes CASARGRVYEQYF.

This clonotype was observed once. The chain links TRBV11-2 to TRBJ2-7; the D is unclear. V was pared by 4 bases and J by 3 bases, with 4 bases between. The CDR3 loop spans 11 amino acids. Germline assignment: CDR1 SGHAT and CDR2 FQNNGV. The CDR3 loop reads CASSSYYEQYF. For the CDR3, the DNA is TGTGCCAGCAGCTCCTACTACGAGCAGTACTTC.

This clonotype is categorized as medium-sized. The chain is built from TRBV6-5 and TRBJ1-5; D not resolved. In germline, CDR1 is MNHEY, CDR2 SVGAGI. Trimming removed 0 bases at V and 1 base at J, with 13 bases between. CDR3 size: 17 residues. The CDR3 coding sequence is TGTGCCAGCAGTTACTCGAGCTCGTCCACCAGCAATCAGCCCCAGCATTTT. Its translation is CASSYSSSSTSNQPQHF.